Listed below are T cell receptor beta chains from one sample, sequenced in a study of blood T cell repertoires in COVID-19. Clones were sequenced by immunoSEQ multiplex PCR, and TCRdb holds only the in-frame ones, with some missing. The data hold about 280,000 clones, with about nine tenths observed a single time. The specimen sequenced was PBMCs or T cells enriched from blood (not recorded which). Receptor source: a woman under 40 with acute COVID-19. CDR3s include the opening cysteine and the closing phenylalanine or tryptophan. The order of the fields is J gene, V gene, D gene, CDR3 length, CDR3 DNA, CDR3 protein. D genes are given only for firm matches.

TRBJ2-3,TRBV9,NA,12,TGTGCCAGCGGGAGCGACACAGATACGCAGTATTTT,CASGSDTDTQYF
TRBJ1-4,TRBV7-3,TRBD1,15,TGTGCCAGCAGCCTAACAGGGGGCCCTAATGAAAAACTGTTTTTT,CASSLTGGPNEKLFF
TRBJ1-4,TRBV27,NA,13,TGTGCCAGCCGTCAAGGGGTCGATGAAAAACTGTTTTTT,CASRQGVDEKLFF
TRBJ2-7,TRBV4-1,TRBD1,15,TGCGCCAGCAGCCCCGGGACAGGTTTGGCCTACGAGCAGTACTTC,CASSPGTGLAYEQYF
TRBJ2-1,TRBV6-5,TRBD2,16,TGTGCCAGCAGTTTGGTGGGGACTAGCGGGAGGGATGAGCAGTTCTTC,CASSLVGTSGRDEQFF
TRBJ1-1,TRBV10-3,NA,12,TGTGCCACCTGGGCAGGGAACACTGAAGCTTTCTTT,CATWAGNTEAFF
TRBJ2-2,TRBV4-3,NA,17,TGCGCCAGCAGCCAAGTCCCCCCGGGACAGAACACCGGGGAGCTGTTTTTT,CASSQVPPGQNTGELFF
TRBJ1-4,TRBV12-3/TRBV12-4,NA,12,TGTGCCAGCAGTTTAATCCGTGAAAAACTGTTTTTT,CASSLIREKLFF
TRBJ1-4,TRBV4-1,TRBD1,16,TGCGCCAGCAGCCAAGGGATGGGACAGGGCGGGGAAAAACTGTTTTTT,CASSQGMGQGGEKLFF
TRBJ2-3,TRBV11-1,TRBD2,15,TGTGCCAGCAGCTCCCGACTAGCGGCATCAGATACGCAGTATTTT,CASSSRLAASDTQYF
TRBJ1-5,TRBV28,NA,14,TGTGCCAGCATCCACGGGCAGGGCGGACAGCCCCAGCATTTT,CASIHGQGGQPQHF
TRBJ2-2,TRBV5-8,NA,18,TGTGCCAGCAGCTTGGCCAGAGGATTTGCTCCGAACACCGGGGAGCTGTTTTTT,CASSLARGFAPNTGELFF
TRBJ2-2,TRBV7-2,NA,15,TGTGCCAGCAGCTTCGGGACACTCGAACACCGGGGAGCTGTTTTT,CASSFGTLEHRGAVF
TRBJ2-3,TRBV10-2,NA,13,TGCGCCAGCAGTGAGCTCCGCACAGATACGCAGTATTTT,CASSELRTDTQYF
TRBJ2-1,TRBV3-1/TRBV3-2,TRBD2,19,TGTGCCAGCAGCCAATTTTCACTAGCGGGATCGGTTTCCTACAATGAGCAGTTCTTC,CASSQFSLAGSVSYNEQFF